A single sample gave rise to the 18 T cell receptor beta chains below, sequenced in a study of T-cell memory formation after mild COVID-19. TCRdb re-analysed the 5' RACE reads in MiXCR, keeping a single row per CDR3 protein. The sample lists 300,000 to 400,000 distinct CDR3 sequences; around 27% were seen once. The source material was PBMCs or a T cell subset sorted from them (not recorded which). Every receptor here comes from an adult woman who had mild COVID-19 (a few samples of this study predate the infection). Cell type and time point are not known.

This chain joins TRBV3-2 and TRBJ2-2; TRBD2, the table's D call, was not compared with the DNA. TRBV3-2 is annotated as a pseudogene. The CDR3 is 16 amino acids. For the CDR3, the DNA is TGTGCCAGCAGCCCTGGACTAGCGAAGGGACCCGGGGAGCTGTTTTTT. Translated: CASSPGLAKGPGELFF.

The J gene is TRBJ2-7, the V gene TRBV21-1. TRBV21-1 is annotated as a pseudogene. CDR3 length: 12 residues. The CDR3 coding sequence is TGTGCCAGCAGCCCGGAATGGTACGAGCAGTACTTC. Translation: CASSPEWYEQYF.

The chain recombines TRBV7-9 with TRBJ1-6; no firm D call. CDR1 and CDR2 from the germline V gene are SEHNR and FQNEAQ (reference sequence). V dropped 5 bases and J dropped 6 bases, with 11 bases sitting between them. The length of the CDR3 is 14 residues. The chain's CDR3 is CASSPLPSNSPLHF. CDR3 bases: TGTGCCAGCAGCCCCCTCCCAAGTAATTCACCCCTCCACTTT.

This chain connects TRBV10-3 to TRBJ2-1; 10 bases align to TRBD1. The V gene's germline CDR1 is ENHRY and CDR2 SYGVKD. The J segment lost 5 bases and the V segment lost 4 bases, leaving 5 bases of the junction unmatched. The length of the CDR3 is 15 residues. The CDR3, as DNA: TGTGCCATCAGTGCGGGACAGGGGCTCGACAATGAGCAGTTCTTC. Amino acid sequence: CAISAGQGLDNEQFF.

V usage is TRBV5-5 and J usage is TRBJ1-5, with D maybe TRBD1 (5 bases). V was clipped by 0 bases and J by 2 bases, with 15 bases between them. The CDR3 spans 17 residues. Per the germline V gene, CDR1 is SGHKS and CDR2 is YYEKEE (reference sequence). Here the CDR3 DNA reads TGTGCCAGCAGCTTGGAGGTCTGGGGCGGTGGCAATCAGCCCCAGCATTTT. Protein product: CASSLEVWGGGNQPQHF.

This rearrangement joins TRBV20-1 to TRBJ2-2, with 7 positions matching TRBD2. V lost 6 bases, J lost 5 bases, and 9 bases stayed unmatched. The CDR3 spans 14 residues. The germline gives CDR1 DFQATT, CDR2 SNEGSKA (reference sequence). The CDR3 protein is CSARRGSRTGELFF. The CDR3 bases are TGCAGTGCCAGACGCGGGAGTCGAACCGGGGAGCTGTTTTTT.

This clonotype was detected only a few times. The V gene is TRBV7-9, the J gene TRBJ2-7; D remains ambiguous. This CDR3 is built from 16 residues. Trimming shortened V by 1 base and J by 6 bases, and 19 bases separated the two germline ends. Germline values: CDR1 SEHNR, CDR2 FQNEAQ (reference sequence). In DNA, the CDR3 is TGTGCCAGCAGCTTAGTTACGGCTACCGCCGGGTGCGAGCAGTACTTC. This encodes CASSLVTATAGCEQYF.

A few counts support this clonotype. This chain links TRBV15 with TRBJ2-5; 7 positions match TRBD1. Germline-derived CDR1 and CDR2 are LNHNV and YYDKDF (reference sequence). Trimming at V came to 3 bases and at J to 5 bases, leaving 6 bases not matched to a gene. CDR3 length: 14 residues. The CDR3 DNA is TGTGCCACCAGCAGGGACAGGCGGCGGGAGACCCAGTACTTC. Translation gives CATSRDRRRETQYF.

The chain combines TRBV11-1 with TRBJ2-4; 11 bases align to TRBD2. CDR1 and CDR2 from the germline V gene are SGHAT and FQDESV (reference sequence). The CDR3 runs 19 residues. With 5 bases clipped from V and 1 base from J, the junction kept 13 bases outside the gene matches. CDR3 DNA: TGTGCCAGCAGCCCCCGAGGAGAGGTAGCGGGAGGGGCCAAAAACATTCAGTACTTC. Translated: CASSPRGEVAGGAKNIQYF.

Many counts were recorded for this clonotype. This rearrangement joins TRBV12-3 or TRBV12-4 to TRBJ1-5, with 7 bases fitting TRBD1. Trimming removed 3 bases from V and 2 bases from J; junction bases left unmatched: 7. The length of the CDR3 is 16 residues. This chain's CDR3 is CASSLVDRDGNQPQHF. In DNA, the CDR3 is TGTGCCAGCAGTTTGGTCGACAGGGATGGCAATCAGCCCCAGCATTTT.

This clonotype has a handful of counts. The chain uses TRBV19 and TRBJ2-7, with D perhaps matching TRBD1 (5 bases). V was shortened by 5 bases and J by 0 bases, with 17 bases between the two germline ends. CDR3 length: 16 amino acids. Looked up from germline, CDR1 is LNHDA and CDR2 is SQIVND (reference sequence). In DNA form, the CDR3 reads TGTGCCAGTAGTTCCCAGGCAGGGAAGAGCTCCTACGAGCAGTACTTC. The encoded protein is CASSSQAGKSSYEQYF. The complete variable domain, with remaining parts taken from reference TRBV19 and TRBJ2-7, reads DGGITQSPKYLFRKEGQNVTLSCEQNLNHDAMYWYRQDPGQGLRLIYYSQIVNDFQKGDIAEGYSVSREKKESFPLTVTSAQKNPTAFYLCASSSQAGKSSYEQYFGPGTRLTVT.

This chain links TRBV7-2 with TRBJ2-2, with 8 positions matching TRBD2. Germline CDR1 and CDR2: SGHTA and FQGNSA. This CDR3 region has 17 residues. V lost 5 bases, J lost 6 bases, and 14 bases stayed unmatched. The CDR3 is CASSITTAGVVAGELFF. The CDR3 region has the DNA TGTGCCAGCAGCATTACAACAGCGGGAGTCGTGGCCGGGGAGCTGTTTTTT.

This sequence joins TRBV15 and TRBJ2-3; 7 nucleotides align to TRBD2. The germline gives CDR1 LNHNV, CDR2 YYDKDF (reference sequence). The CDR3 spans 14 residues. Trimming cost V 8 bases and J 0 bases; bases outside gene matches: 5. CDR3 residues: CATRPSGSTDTQYF. The CDR3 DNA follows: TGTGCCACCCGCCCTAGCGGAAGCACAGATACGCAGTATTTT.

This clonotype was found a few times. The chain is built from TRBV7-9 and TRBJ2-7; D might be TRBD1 (6 bases). This CDR3 comprises 14 residues. Germline lookup yields CDR1 SEHNR and CDR2 FQNEAQ (reference sequence). V was cut by 2 bases and J by 2 bases, with 10 bases left in between. The CDR3 region has the DNA TGTGCCAGCAGCTTATTGGGGACAACCTACGAGCAGTACTTC. It specifies CASSLLGTTYEQYF.

There are a few counts of this clonotype. The chain has TRBV6-6 and TRBJ2-5; weak D call: TRBD2 (6 bases). Germline lookup yields CDR1 MNHNY and CDR2 SVGAGI (reference sequence). The CDR3 runs to 15 residues. V gave up 4 bases and J gave up 4 bases, with 16 bases separating them. CDR3 loop: CASSSSALGRETQYF. DNA for the CDR3: TGTGCCAGCAGTTCTAGCGCCCTGGGGCGAGAGACCCAGTACTTC.

The V call is TRBV5-1, the J call TRBJ1-1, with D possibly TRBD1 on 6 matching bases. This CDR3 spans 16 amino acids. V was clipped by 2 bases and J by 0 bases, with 14 bases between them. In germline, CDR1 is SGHRS, CDR2 YFSETQ. For the CDR3, the DNA is TGCGCCAGCAGCTTCTACCTCAGGGGCCTGAACACTGAAGCTTTCTTT. Its translation is CASSFYLRGLNTEAFF.

This clonotype has ten or more counts. The chain uses TRBV2 and TRBJ1-5, with D possibly TRBD1 on 6 matching bases. Trimming stripped 6 bases from V and 5 bases from J, with 20 bases between. The CDR3 has 16 residues. The germline gives CDR1 SNHLY, CDR2 FYNNEI. Here the CDR3 reads CASSAGAGARDQPQHF. In nucleotides, the CDR3 is TGTGCCAGCAGCGCAGGGGCAGGGGCTAGGGATCAGCCCCAGCATTTT.

V usage is TRBV7-9 and J usage is TRBJ2-6; D uncertain. V shed 3 bases and J shed 0 bases, with 12 bases lying between them. CDR1 and CDR2 (germline): SEHNR, FQNEAQ (reference sequence). The CDR3 length is 17 residues. The CDR3 nucleotides read TGTGCCAGCAGCTTGGAAGAGCTAAGCTCTGGGGCCAACGTCCTGACTTTC. This translates into CASSLEELSSGANVLTF. Variable domain in full (rest from reference TRBV7-9 and TRBJ2-6): DTGVSQNPRHKITKRGQNVTFRCDPISEHNRLYWYRQTLGQGPEFLTYFQNEAQLEKSRLLSDRFSAERPKGSFSTLEIQRTEQGDSAMYLCASSLEELSSGANVLTFGAGSRLTVL.